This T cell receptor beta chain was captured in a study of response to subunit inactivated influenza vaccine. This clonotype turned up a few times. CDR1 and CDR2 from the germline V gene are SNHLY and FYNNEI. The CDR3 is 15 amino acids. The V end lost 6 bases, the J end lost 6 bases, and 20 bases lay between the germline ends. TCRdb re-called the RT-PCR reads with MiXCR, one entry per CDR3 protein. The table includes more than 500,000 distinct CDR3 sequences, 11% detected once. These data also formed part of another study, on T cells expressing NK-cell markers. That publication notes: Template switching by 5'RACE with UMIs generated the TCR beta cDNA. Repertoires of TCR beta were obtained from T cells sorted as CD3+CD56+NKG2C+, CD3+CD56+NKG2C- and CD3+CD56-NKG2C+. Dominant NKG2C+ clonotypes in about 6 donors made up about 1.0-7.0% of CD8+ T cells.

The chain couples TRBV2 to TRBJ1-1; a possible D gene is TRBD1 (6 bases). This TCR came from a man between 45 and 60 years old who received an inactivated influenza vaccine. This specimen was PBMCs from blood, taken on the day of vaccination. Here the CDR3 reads CASRGDGGGEAEAFF. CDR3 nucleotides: TGTGCCAGCAGGGGGGACGGAGGGGGAGAGGCTGAAGCTTTCTTT.